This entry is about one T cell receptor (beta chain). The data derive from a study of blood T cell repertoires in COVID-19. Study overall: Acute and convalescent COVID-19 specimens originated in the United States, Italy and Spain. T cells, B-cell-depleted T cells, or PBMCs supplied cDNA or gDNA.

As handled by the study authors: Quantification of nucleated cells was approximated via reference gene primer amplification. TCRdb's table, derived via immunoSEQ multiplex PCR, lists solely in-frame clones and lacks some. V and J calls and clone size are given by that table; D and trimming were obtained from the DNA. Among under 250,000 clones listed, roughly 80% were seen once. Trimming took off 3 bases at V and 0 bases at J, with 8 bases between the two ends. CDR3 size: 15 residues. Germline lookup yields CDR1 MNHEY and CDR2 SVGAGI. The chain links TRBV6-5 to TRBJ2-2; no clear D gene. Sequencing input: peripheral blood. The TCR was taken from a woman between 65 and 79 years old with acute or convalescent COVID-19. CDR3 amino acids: CASSYLETNTGELFF. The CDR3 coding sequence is TGTGCCAGCAGTTATTTGGAGACGAACACCGGGGAGCTGTTTTTT.